This T cell receptor (beta chain) was recovered during a study of T cells after posttransplantation cyclophosphamide. The assay was immunoSEQ multiplex PCR, and TCRdb's table has in-frame clones only and misses some. Singletons are absent from the sample, which has around 35,000 clones. Germline lookup yields CDR1 SGHDT and CDR2 YYEEEE. The CDR3 covers 14 residues. The V end lost 4 bases, the J end lost 0 bases, and 9 bases lay between the germline ends. The origin of this receptor is a woman aged 45 to 65 in good health and a related stem cell transplant donor. The chain has TRBV5-6 and TRBJ2-3, with unresolved D. Material: PBMCs. The DNA of the CDR3 is TGTGCCAGCAGCGATTTACAAAGCACAGATACGCAGTATTTT. Translated, it gives CASSDLQSTDTQYF.